This T cell receptor (beta chain) is drawn from a study of blood T cell repertoires in COVID-19. The ends were cut back, 0 bases at V and 1 base at J, with 12 bases in the middle. The CDR3 contains 16 residues. Germline loops: CDR1 SGDLS, CDR2 YYNGEE. Profiling relied on immunoSEQ multiplex PCR, and the TCRdb table lists in-frame clones only, not all of them. This sample carries roughly 400,000 clones, 70% to 90% of them seen once, and the ten largest clones take 2% to 2.5%. Sequencing used peripheral blood. The origin of this receptor is a woman aged 60-75 years with COVID-19, enrolled during active disease. The V gene is TRBV9, the J gene TRBJ2-3; possible D gene TRBD1, 6 bases. In DNA, the CDR3 is TGTGCCAGCAGCGTAGTGGGGGCTGTGGGCACAGATACGCAGTATTTT. Encoded protein: CASSVVGAVGTDTQYF.